Below are 17 T cell receptor beta chains sequenced from a single sample in a study of cytomegalovirus exposure and HLA in healthy donors. Primers included in the PCR were 60 Vbeta and 13 Jbeta primers. Generated by immunoSEQ multiplex PCR, the TCRdb table keeps only in-frame clones and is missing some. Here the sample spans approximately 92,000 clones, approximately 84% being singletons. Sequenced input: PBMCs. Receptors originate from a girl between 2 and 10 years old in good health and CMV-seropositive.

The chain recombines TRBV29-1 with TRBJ2-1; 16 bases match TRBD2. V shed 7 bases and J 5 bases; nucleotides not matched to a gene: 5. This CDR3 comprises 15 residues. From germline, CDR1 is SQVTM and CDR2 ANQGSEA. Here the CDR3 DNA reads TGCAGCGCGCCGGGACTAGCGGGAGGGGACAATGAGCAGTTCTTC. It specifies CSAPGLAGGDNEQFF.

The chain has TRBV30 and TRBJ1-1, with D possibly being TRBD1 (5 bases). V was shortened by 2 bases and J by 2 bases, with 9 bases between the two germline ends. This CDR3 region has 13 residues. Germline CDR1 GTSNPN, CDR2 SVGIG (reference sequence). CDR3 residues: CAWSSGGNTEAFF. Here the CDR3 DNA reads TGTGCCTGGAGTTCGGGGGGAAACACTGAAGCTTTCTTT.

The rearrangement joins TRBV10-2 to TRBJ2-3, with 7 bases lining up with TRBD1. V dropped 6 bases and J dropped 4; count of bases not matched to a gene: 10. This CDR3 contains 15 residues. The germline V gene encodes CDR1 WSHSY and CDR2 SAAADI. CDR3 sequence reads: CASRPGQWYPDTQYF. The DNA of the CDR3 is TGCGCCAGCAGGCCGGGACAGTGGTATCCAGATACGCAGTATTTT.

This chain uses TRBV5-1 with TRBJ2-5, with D tentatively TRBD1 (6 bases). V lost 4 bases and J 2 bases, leaving 15 bases between the germline ends. This CDR3 contains 15 residues. CDR1 SGHRS and CDR2 YFSETQ come from the germline V gene. CDR3: CASSPGAGPQETQYF. The CDR3 DNA reads TGCGCCAGCAGCCCAGGGGCGGGCCCTCAAGAGACCCAGTACTTC. The whole variable domain, filled in from reference TRBV5-1 and TRBJ2-5, reads KAGVTQTPRYLIKTRGQQVTLSCSPISGHRSVSWYQQTPGQGLQFLFEYFSETQRNKGNFPGRFSGRQFSNSRSEMNVSTLELGDSALYLCASSPGAGPQETQYFGPGTRLLVL.

This rearrangement joins TRBV6-1 to TRBJ1-5; 9 nucleotides align to TRBD1. This CDR3 has 14 residues. Per germline, CDR1 MNHNS and CDR2 SASEGT. Trimming at V came to 2 bases and at J to 6 bases, leaving 2 bases not matched to a gene. DNA for the CDR3: TGTGCCAGCAGTGAATGGGACAGGGCTCAGCCCCAGCATTTT. Amino acid sequence: CASSEWDRAQPQHF.

This chain connects TRBV18 to TRBJ1-2, with 8 nucleotides matching TRBD1. Germline CDR1 KGHSH, CDR2 LQKENI. The CDR3 has 16 amino acids. V trimming: 3 bases; J trimming: 4 bases; junction bases outside the gene matches: 10. CDR3 residues: CASSPNRDRRPYGYTF. The CDR3 DNA reads TGTGCCAGCTCACCCAACCGGGACAGGAGACCCTATGGCTACACCTTC.

This clone appeared a single time. This chain uses TRBV7-2 with TRBJ2-7; 8 bases fit TRBD1. The germline gives CDR1 SGHTA, CDR2 FQGNSA. CDR3 length equals 15 residues. V trimming: 4 bases; J trimming: 2 bases; junction bases outside the gene matches: 7. CDR3 protein: CASSSPGTGTYEQYF. CDR3 DNA: TGTGCCAGCAGCTCGCCCGGGACAGGAACCTACGAGCAGTACTTC.

As DNA, the CDR3 is TGTGCCTGGAGTATTGGACAGGGGGCCTACAATGAGCAGTTCTTC. It translates to CAWSIGQGAYNEQFF. The chain carries TRBV30 and TRBJ2-1, with 10 bases matching TRBD1. CDR1 is GTSNPN, CDR2 SVGIG, per germline (reference sequence). Trimming took 2 bases from V and 2 from J; bases not matched to a gene: 3. The CDR3 runs 15 residues.

The gene calls are TRBV14 and TRBJ2-5, with 10 bases identical to TRBD1. V was clipped by 0 bases and J by 5 bases; unmatched bases: 6. The germline gives CDR1 SGHDN, CDR2 FVKESK. The CDR3 covers 16 residues. The CDR3 DNA sequence: TGTGCCAGCAGCCAAGATCAGGGGACAGGGGAGGAGACCCAGTACTTC. Translating gives CASSQDQGTGEETQYF.

The chain is built from TRBV19 and TRBJ1-5; 10 bases are shared with TRBD1. The V gene end was trimmed by 3 bases and the J gene end by 7 bases; junction bases not matched to a gene: 9. Germline values: CDR1 LNHDA, CDR2 SQIVND (reference sequence). This CDR3 comprises 16 residues. CDR3 nucleotide sequence: TGTGCCAGTAGTATGGGGCCCGGGACAGGGGCCCAGCCCCAGCATTTT. Protein: CASSMGPGTGAQPQHF. The full variable domain, its missing parts supplied by reference TRBV19 and TRBJ1-5, is DGGITQSPKYLFRKEGQNVTLSCEQNLNHDAMYWYRQDPGQGLRLIYYSQIVNDFQKGDIAEGYSVSREKKESFPLTVTSAQKNPTAFYLCASSMGPGTGAQPQHFGDGTRLSIL.

J is TRBJ1-5 and V is TRBV28; 7 positions agree with TRBD1. V was clipped by 8 bases and J by 4 bases; unmatched bases: 8. The CDR3 is 14 amino acids. Per germline, CDR1 MDHEN and CDR2 SYDVKM. The CDR3 nucleotides are TGTGCCAGCGGCGCCGGGACAGTAAATCAGCCCCAGCATTTT. It encodes CASGAGTVNQPQHF.

This clone was detected only once. The V call is TRBV28, the J call TRBJ2-7, with D maybe TRBD2 (5 bases). The V gene lost 2 bases and the J gene lost 2 bases, with 10 bases spanning the gap. Germline V gives CDR1 MDHEN, CDR2 SYDVKM. This CDR3 is 14 amino acids long. CDR3: CASSLAGLTYEQYF. CDR3 DNA sequence: TGTGCCAGCAGTTTAGCGGGTCTAACCTACGAGCAGTACTTC.

The V and J genes are TRBV7-7 and TRBJ1-1; D ambiguous. Germline V gives CDR1 SSHAT, CDR2 FNYEAQ (reference sequence). The CDR3 has 13 residues. V lost 2 bases and J 0 bases, leaving 4 bases between the germline ends. CDR3 DNA sequence: TGTGCCAGCAGCTTAAGCCTGAACACTGAAGCTTTCTTT. This encodes CASSLSLNTEAFF.

This clone was found once. The chain couples TRBV5-1 to TRBJ2-7, with a possible D match to TRBD2 (5 bases). Trimming cost V 7 bases and J 4 bases, with 15 bases left between them. The CDR3 contains 13 residues. The germline CDR1 and CDR2 sequences are SGHRS and YFSETQ. The CDR3 nucleotides are TGCGCCAGCGCAACGGACTCCCATTACGAGCAGTACTTC. It encodes CASATDSHYEQYF.

The chain carries TRBV4-3 and TRBJ2-7; 7 nucleotides agree with TRBD2. Germline V lookup: CDR1 LGHNA, CDR2 YSLEER. CDR3 length equals 16 residues. The trim removed 0 bases at V and 1 base at J, leaving 6 bases unmatched. CDR3: CASSQEWAGDSYEQYF. CDR3 coding DNA: TGCGCCAGCAGCCAAGAGTGGGCGGGGGATTCCTACGAGCAGTACTTC.

The table lists this clone with a few counts. CDR3 sequence (DNA): TGTGCCTGGAGTGTAAGGCTAGCGGGAGACGAGCAGTACTTC. Protein sequence: CAWSVRLAGDEQYF. The chain couples TRBV30 to TRBJ2-7; 10 nucleotides agree with TRBD2. The germline gives CDR1 GTSNPN, CDR2 SVGIG (reference sequence). The junction had 4 bases not matched to a gene; V was cut back by 0 bases and J by 5 bases. The CDR3 length is 14 residues.

This chain links TRBV20-1 with TRBJ1-2; unclear D gene. The V gene's germline CDR1 is DFQATT and CDR2 SNEGSKA (reference sequence). The CDR3 runs to 11 residues. With 4 bases removed from V and 8 bases from J, the gap between germline ends came to 11 bases. The CDR3 DNA follows: TGCAGTGCTATAGTCCGAGGAGGCTACACCTTC. Translated, it gives CSAIVRGGYTF.